This record concerns one T cell receptor (beta chain) sequence. Its antigen is not known. MiXCR, applied by TCRdb to the 5' RACE reads, yields one record per CDR3 protein. The sample records 100,000 to 150,000 distinct CDR3 sequences, 8% to 10% being singletons. The sample originates from a study of T cells after yellow fever vaccination. About the research overall: SMART-Seq v4 Ultra Low Input prepared libraries from low-cell fractions.

The CDR3 length is 11 residues. Whole-study findings and limits: FACS-sorted repertoires might harbor abundant contaminating clonotypes from the bulk population. Primary-vaccination clones mostly resurfaced post-booster (more than 95% CD4, roughly 90% CD8).

V and J are TRBV12-2 and TRBJ2-7. TRBV12-2 is assigned pseudogene status. This TCR derives from a man aged 18 to 35 who received the YFV17D yellow fever vaccine. The material sequenced was CD8+ T cells sorted from PBMCs, taken on the day of the yellow fever booster vaccination. CDR3 nucleotides: TGTGCAAGTCGCTTTGTTGGGATGCAGTACGTC. Translation: CASRFVGMQYV.